The 31 T cell receptor beta chains below were found in one sample sequenced in a study of T cell responses to AZD1222 COVID-19 vaccine. This table comes from immunoSEQ multiplex PCR, and its TCRdb copy is limited to in-frame clones, with some not included. The table lists more than 85,000 clones, over 75% of them singletons, with around 4.6% in the top ten. This specimen consisted of peripheral blood, obtained on day 0 of AZD1222 vaccination. These receptors came from an adult in good health.

This clone has a single count. The rearrangement uses TRBV24-1 and TRBJ2-5, with D perhaps TRBD1 (6 bases). Trimming removed 4 bases at V and 1 base at J, with 12 bases between. The CDR3 consists of 15 residues. CDR1 KGHDR and CDR2 SFDVKD come from the germline V gene. CDR3 in DNA: TGTGCCACCAGTGACAAGGGACATATCCAAGAGACCCAGTACTTC. It codes for CATSDKGHIQETQYF.

This chain uses TRBV5-1 with TRBJ1-2, with unresolved D. The CDR3 extends over 15 amino acids. Germline V CDR1 and CDR2: SGHRS, YFSETQ. V was trimmed by 1 base and J by 1 base, leaving 11 bases between them. CDR3: CASSLTSSLNYGYTF. The CDR3 nucleotides are TGCGCCAGCAGCTTGACTTCCAGCCTTAACTATGGCTACACCTTC.

CDR3 loop: CASSQGAYGYTF. CDR3 sequence (DNA): TGTGCCAGCAGTCAGGGGGCGTATGGCTACACCTTC. V gene TRBV28 combines with J gene TRBJ1-2; 8 nucleotides align to TRBD1. The germline CDR1 and CDR2 sequences are MDHEN and SYDVKM. This CDR3 region has 12 residues. Trimming took 5 bases from V and 5 from J; bases not matched to a gene: 1.

V and J are TRBV6-5 and TRBJ1-4, with unresolved D. The CDR3 covers 15 residues. V lost 3 bases and J lost 5, with 13 bases in between. Germline loops: CDR1 MNHEY, CDR2 SVGAGI. The CDR3 here is CASSYLGNLNEKLFF. CDR3 bases: TGTGCCAGCAGTTATTTAGGGAACCTAAATGAAAAACTGTTTTTT.

J is TRBJ2-2 and V is TRBV7-6; 7 bases map to TRBD1. Per germline, CDR1 SGHVS and CDR2 FNYEAQ. V lost 4 bases to trimming and J lost 6 bases; unmatched junction nucleotides: 8. The CDR3 is 15 residues long. This CDR3 is CASSWTGETSGELFF. As DNA, the CDR3 is TGTGCCAGCAGCTGGACAGGAGAAACATCCGGGGAGCTGTTTTTT.

The chain uses TRBV7-6 and TRBJ2-1, with 11 bases identical to TRBD2. V shed 1 base and J 9 bases; nucleotides not matched to a gene: 2. Germline CDR1 SGHVS, CDR2 FNYEAQ. The CDR3 has 14 amino acids. CDR3 sequence: CASSLVLAGVEQFF. CDR3 coding DNA: TGTGCCAGCAGCTTAGTACTAGCGGGAGTTGAGCAGTTCTTC.

The chain carries TRBV10-1 and TRBJ2-1, with 7 bases fitting TRBD2. Trimming at V came to 6 bases and at J to 5 bases, leaving 7 bases not matched to a gene. Germline V CDR1 and CDR2: WNHNN, SYGVQD (reference sequence). The CDR3 sequence is 14 residues long. The CDR3 loop reads CASRRTRFDNEQFF. CDR3 in DNA: TGCGCCAGCAGGAGGACTAGGTTCGACAATGAGCAGTTCTTC.

This clone has only a few counts. The V and J genes are TRBV28 and TRBJ1-1; the D gene is possibly TRBD1 (5 bases). The CDR3 has 11 residues. Germline values: CDR1 MDHEN, CDR2 SYDVKM. V shed 6 bases and J shed 11 bases, with 13 bases lying between them. The CDR3 region is CASRGGRVAFF. CDR3 nucleotides: TGTGCCAGCAGGGGGGGACGTGTGGCTTTCTTT.

The V call is TRBV28, the J call TRBJ1-2, with 8 nucleotides matching TRBD1. The germline gives CDR1 MDHEN, CDR2 SYDVKM. V lost 10 bases and J lost 5; bases outside the gene matches: 15. The CDR3 totals 15 residues. The CDR3 nucleotides read TGTGCCACAGGGACAGGTGGATTTGGGGGATATGGCTACACCTTC. Protein sequence: CATGTGGFGGYGYTF.

The chain employs TRBV25-1 and TRBJ1-1; tentative D call: TRBD1 (6 bases). This CDR3 has 16 residues. The V gene lost 3 bases and the J gene lost 2 bases, with 16 bases spanning the gap. The germline V gene encodes CDR1 MGHDK and CDR2 SYGVNS. DNA for the CDR3: TGTGCCAGCAGTGAGATAGCCGGGACATCCAACACTGAAGCTTTCTTT. Its protein is CASSEIAGTSNTEAFF. Based on the CDR3 plus reference TRBV25-1 and TRBJ1-1, the full variable domain is EADIYQTPRYLVIGTGKKITLECSQTMGHDKMYWYQQDPGMELHLIHYSYGVNSTEKGDLSSESTVSRIRTEHFPLTLESARPSHTSQYLCASSEIAGTSNTEAFFGQGTRLTVV.

The chain's CDR3 is CASSYWPYEQYF. For the CDR3, the DNA is TGTGCCAGCAGTTACTGGCCCTACGAGCAGTACTTC. V usage is TRBV6-2 or TRBV6-3 and J usage is TRBJ2-7, with D unresolved. In germline, CDR1 is MNHEY, CDR2 SVGEGT. The CDR3 is 12 amino acids. V was clipped by 1 base and J by 2 bases, with 3 bases between them.

This chain links TRBV9 with TRBJ2-4, with D perhaps matching TRBD1 (6 bases). The CDR3 consists of 16 residues. The germline V gene encodes CDR1 SGDLS and CDR2 YYNGEE. V shed 4 bases and J shed 1 base, with 15 bases lying between them. CDR3 sequence: CASSQGQERAKNIQYF. In DNA, the CDR3 is TGTGCCAGCAGCCAGGGACAAGAACGTGCCAAAAACATTCAGTACTTC.

CDR3 DNA sequence: TGCGCCAGCAGCTTGGAGGGCAGAACCACAGATACGCAGTATTTT. This encodes CASSLEGRTTDTQYF. This chain uses TRBV5-1 with TRBJ2-3; D is undetermined. Germline V gene lookup returns CDR1 SGHRS and CDR2 YFSETQ. V dropped 0 bases and J dropped 2 bases, with 10 bases sitting between them. CDR3 length: 15 amino acids.

This clone appeared a single time. The chain recombines TRBV30 with TRBJ1-4; the D gene is possibly TRBD1 (6 bases). Trimming left V 3 bases short and J 11 bases short, with 16 bases between. The CDR3 contains 13 residues. Per the germline V gene, CDR1 is GTSNPN and CDR2 is SVGIG (reference sequence). The CDR3 DNA sequence: TGTGCCTGGAGGGACACGGCCACAGGGAAACTGTTTTTT. It codes for CAWRDTATGKLFF.

J is TRBJ2-2 and V is TRBV6-4; D gene ambiguous. The CDR3 spans 13 residues. Trimming shortened V by 4 bases and J by 6 bases, and 9 bases separated the two germline ends. CDR1 and CDR2 from the germline V gene are MRHNA and SNTAGT. As DNA, the CDR3 is TGTGCCAGCAGTGCCCTAAGTTCCGGGGAGCTGTTTTTT. Its protein is CASSALSSGELFF.

The chain has TRBV28 and TRBJ2-7; possible D gene TRBD1, 5 bases. CDR1 is MDHEN and CDR2 is SYDVKM in the germline V gene. This CDR3 is 14 amino acids long. Trimming cost V 4 bases and J 6 bases, with 16 bases left between them. Here the CDR3 reads CASSSGQGDSEQYF. CDR3 DNA sequence: TGTGCCAGCAGTTCTGGGCAGGGTGACTCCGAGCAGTACTTC.

The chain recombines TRBV6-1 with TRBJ1-6, with D possibly matching TRBD1 (5 bases). V lost 1 base, J lost 10 bases, and 11 bases lay in between. This CDR3 comprises 14 residues. Germline CDR1 and CDR2: MNHNS and SASEGT. CDR3 amino acids: CASSEVGLRSPLHF. Here the CDR3 DNA reads TGTGCCAGCAGTGAAGTGGGGCTAAGGTCACCCCTCCACTTT.

The V and J genes are TRBV3-1 (or the pseudogene TRBV3-2) and TRBJ1-3; maybe TRBD1 (5 bases). V lost 1 base and J lost 4, with 11 bases in between. The length of the CDR3 is 15 residues. The germline CDR1 and CDR2 sequences are LGHDT and YNNKEL (reference sequence). CDR3 nucleotide sequence: TGTGCCAGCAGCCAAGCCGGGACGGACGGAAACACCATATATTTT. Translated: CASSQAGTDGNTIYF.

The table lists this clone with a count of one. This chain connects TRBV4-3 to TRBJ1-5, with D possibly matching TRBD1 (6 bases). This CDR3 is 14 amino acids long. The ends were cut back, 3 bases at V and 1 base at J, with 7 bases in the middle. Per germline, CDR1 LGHNA and CDR2 YSLEER. This chain's CDR3 is CASSHDRSNQPQHF. CDR3 sequence (DNA): TGCGCCAGCAGCCATGACAGGAGCAATCAGCCCCAGCATTTT.

The gene calls are TRBV6-6 and TRBJ2-1, with 15 bases aligning to TRBD2. The CDR3 length is 16 residues. The germline V gene has CDR1 MNHNY and CDR2 SVGAGI (reference sequence). The J segment lost 7 bases and the V segment lost 6 bases, leaving 7 bases of the junction unmatched. CDR3 sequence (DNA): TGTGCCAGCAGGACATCCGGGACTAGCGGGGGGAATGAGCAGTTCTTC. The encoded protein is CASRTSGTSGGNEQFF.

The chain carries TRBV5-4 and TRBJ2-2; TRBD2 is a possible D gene (6 bases). Germline lookup yields CDR1 SGHNT and CDR2 YYREEE (reference sequence). Deletions cut 0 bases from V and 4 bases from J, with 13 bases between. This CDR3 contains 16 residues. In DNA form, the CDR3 reads TGTGCCAGCAGCTTGGTGTTGGGGGGAAGCACCGGGGAGCTGTTTTTT. Translating it yields CASSLVLGGSTGELFF.

V gene TRBV19 combines with J gene TRBJ2-2; no firm D call. CDR1 is LNHDA, CDR2 SQIVND, per germline (reference sequence). This CDR3 has 13 amino acids. V dropped 3 bases and J dropped 7 bases, with 9 bases sitting between them. CDR3: CASSIAGLGELFF. Here the CDR3 DNA reads TGTGCCAGTAGTATTGCCGGGCTCGGGGAGCTGTTTTTT. Together with reference TRBV19 and TRBJ2-2, the CDR3 gives the full variable domain: DGGITQSPKYLFRKEGQNVTLSCEQNLNHDAMYWYRQDPGQGLRLIYYSQIVNDFQKGDIAEGYSVSREKKESFPLTVTSAQKNPTAFYLCASSIAGLGELFFGEGSRLTVL.

The V call is TRBV7-6, the J call TRBJ2-1, with D possibly TRBD1 on 6 matching bases. Germline V CDR1 and CDR2: SGHVS, FNYEAQ. The CDR3 extends over 13 amino acids. The germline V and J ends were trimmed by 4 bases and 7 bases, with 11 bases remaining between them. CDR3: CASSSVTGNEQFF. CDR3 sequence (DNA): TGTGCCAGCAGCTCGGTAACAGGGAATGAGCAGTTCTTC. The whole variable domain, filled in from reference TRBV7-6 and TRBJ2-1, reads GAGVSQSPRYKVTKRGQDVALRCDPISGHVSLYWYRQALGQGPEFLTYFNYEAQQDKSGLPNDRFSAERPEGSISTLTIQRTEQRDSAMYRCASSSVTGNEQFFGPGTRLTVL.

The chain has TRBV7-9 and TRBJ2-6; 8 bases align to TRBD1. CDR1 SEHNR and CDR2 FQNEAQ come from the germline V gene (reference sequence). The CDR3 has 19 amino acids. V was clipped by 5 bases and J by 3 bases; unmatched bases: 15. The chain's CDR3 is CASSQKTGDFSGGANVLTF. The CDR3, as DNA: TGTGCCAGCAGCCAGAAGACAGGGGATTTTTCGGGTGGGGCCAACGTCCTGACTTTC.

This clone was counted a few times. This sequence joins TRBV7-9 and TRBJ2-1, with TRBD2 identical over 11 bases. Germline CDR1 is SEHNR and CDR2 is FQNEAQ (reference sequence). The CDR3 runs 15 residues. Trimming removed 4 bases from V and 8 bases from J; junction bases left unmatched: 7. The CDR3 DNA is TGTGCCAGCAGCTCCGGGACTAGCGGTTACTATGAGCAGTTCTTC. It codes for CASSSGTSGYYEQFF.

The chain couples TRBV28 to TRBJ1-5, with D possibly being TRBD1 (6 bases). Germline CDR1 reads MDHEN; CDR2 reads SYDVKM. The V gene lost 6 bases and the J gene lost 1 base, with 16 bases spanning the gap. The CDR3 is 16 amino acids. CDR3 sequence reads: CASSPQQGKSNQPQHF. The CDR3 bases are TGTGCCAGCAGCCCCCAACAGGGAAAGAGCAATCAGCCCCAGCATTTT.

This rearrangement joins TRBV11-2 to TRBJ1-4, with a possible D match to TRBD1 (6 bases). Germline CDR1 and CDR2: SGHAT and FQNNGV. The CDR3 spans 14 residues. Trimming removed 5 bases from V and 1 base from J, with 8 bases in between. The CDR3 DNA is TGTGCCAGCAGCCAGGGGATAACTAATGAAAAACTGTTTTTT. This sequence encodes CASSQGITNEKLFF.

This chain links TRBV7-9 with TRBJ2-7, with 7 bases aligning to TRBD1. Trimming at V came to 5 bases and at J to 3 bases, leaving 10 bases not matched to a gene. Germline lookup yields CDR1 SEHNR and CDR2 FQNEAQ (reference sequence). This CDR3 is 15 amino acids long. The chain's CDR3 is CASSTRQGSNYEQYF. The CDR3 region has the DNA TGTGCCAGCAGCACCAGACAGGGTTCGAACTACGAGCAGTACTTC.

The chain recombines TRBV24-1 with TRBJ1-5; tentative D call: TRBD1 (5 bases). V was clipped by 2 bases and J by 4 bases, with 11 bases between them. The CDR3 has 15 residues. Germline loops: CDR1 KGHDR, CDR2 SFDVKD. In DNA form, the CDR3 reads TGTGCCACCAGTGATTCCCAGGGCCCGAATCAGCCCCAGCATTTT. Its translation: CATSDSQGPNQPQHF.

The gene calls are TRBV7-9 and TRBJ2-5; D is uncertain. This CDR3 is built from 15 residues. Deletions cut 5 bases from V and 0 bases from J, with 13 bases between. Looked up from germline, CDR1 is SEHNR and CDR2 is FQNEAQ (reference sequence). The CDR3 reads CASSQSDLYQETQYF. DNA of the CDR3: TGTGCCAGCAGCCAGTCGGACCTGTACCAAGAGACCCAGTACTTC.

The chain employs TRBV4-3 and TRBJ1-4; D ambiguous. Trimming pared 2 bases from V and 0 bases from J, leaving 16 bases between. The CDR3 runs to 18 residues. Germline CDR1 and CDR2: LGHNA and YSLEER. CDR3 in amino acids: CASSQTASRVATNEKLFF. DNA for the CDR3: TGCGCCAGCAGCCAAACCGCGTCCAGAGTTGCAACTAATGAAAAACTGTTTTTT.